This record covers a single T cell receptor beta chain. Its antigen is not known. The sample belongs to a study of CD8+ T cells in alopecia areata. Study context: Tofacitinib administration to treated patients was oral, at 5 to 10 mg twice daily. Tofacitinib lasted 6 to 18 months, then 6 months off drug.

In each case, RNA was isolated and then reverse transcribed into cDNA as the sequencing template. Here immunoSEQ multiplex PCR was the method, and the copy in TCRdb shows in-frame clones only, minus some. This table holds 9,500 to 15,000 clones, 45% to 70% found once. Alopecia areata patients gave lesional scalp punch biopsies and peripheral blood samples. Findings and caveats of the study: When scalp samples are sequenced, resident alphabeta T cells of normal skin are also captured. Higher clonality and more expanded CD8+ clones appeared in lesional than normal scalp.

The V gene lost 1 base and the J gene lost 5 bases, with 15 bases spanning the gap. Germline lookup yields CDR1 SGHKS and CDR2 YYEKEE (reference sequence). This CDR3 is 15 amino acids long. Sample: skin. The sequence was collected from a human donor with alopecia areata. The chain recombines TRBV5-5 with TRBJ1-2; the D gene is possibly TRBD1 (5 bases). CDR3 in DNA: TGTGCCAGCAGCTTGAGTCAGGGCATGGAGTATGGCTACACCTTC. This encodes CASSLSQGMEYGYTF.